These T cell receptor beta chains were read from a single sample in a study of blood T cell repertoires in COVID-19. Libraries were prepared by immunoSEQ multiplex PCR; TCRdb keeps only in-frame clonotypes and omits some of them. The data contain about 140,000 clones, approximately 79% of them singletons. Sequencing was done on a sample of PBMCs or T cells enriched from blood (not recorded which). The source of these receptors is a woman aged 45-59 years who had recovered from COVID-19. Both conserved end residues are part of each CDR3. The D gene is left open where the match is weak. Size is stated for part of the rows, as once, few or many counts, or as a class when the clone is expanded.

>.|TRBJ2-2|.|TRBV11-2
CASTQGGVGELFF
TGTGCCAGCACCCAAGGGGGGGTCGGGGAGCTGTTTTTT
>TRBD2|TRBJ2-3|.|TRBV5-1
CASTLEPSGGFRADTQYF
TGCGCCAGCACGTTAGAACCTAGCGGGGGGTTTCGAGCAGATACGCAGTATTTT
>TRBD1|TRBJ2-1|.|TRBV23-1
CASSHHRGYNEQFF
TGCGCCAGCAGTCACCACAGGGGGTACAATGAGCAGTTCTTC
>.|TRBJ2-7|.|TRBV20-1
CSASWDTSYEQYF
TGCAGTGCTAGTTGGGACACCTCCTACGAGCAGTACTTC
>.|TRBJ2-1|.|TRBV11-2
CASSWGDYNEQFF
TGTGCCAGCAGCTGGGGCGACTACAATGAGCAGTTCTTC
>TRBD1|TRBJ1-2|.|TRBV13
CASSLGRGQGDYGYTF
TGTGCCAGCAGCTTAGGCCGAGGACAGGGTGACTATGGCTACACCTTC
>TRBD1|TRBJ2-3|.|TRBV7-3
CASSQGTGVTDTQYF
TGTGCCAGCAGCCAAGGGACAGGGGTCACAGATACGCAGTATTTT
>.|TRBJ2-5|.|TRBV4-1
CASSQDIGTSRETQYF
TGCGCCAGCAGCCAAGATATAGGGACATCGAGGGAGACCCAGTACTTC
>TRBD1|TRBJ1-2|.|TRBV11-3
CASSLGHRGRFYGYTF
TGTGCCAGCAGCTTAGGGCACAGGGGCCGCTTCTATGGCTACACCTTC
>.|TRBJ1-3|.|TRBV10-3
CAIRDTSGNTIYF
TGTGCCATCAGGGACACCTCTGGAAACACCATATATTTT
>TRBD2|TRBJ2-5|.|TRBV30
CAWSPAGGFQETQYF
TGTGCCTGGAGTCCGGCGGGAGGATTCCAAGAGACCCAGTACTTC
>TRBD1|TRBJ1-2|.|TRBV3-1/TRBV3-2
CASSQNLRTGPGYTF
TGTGCCAGCAGCCAAAACCTAAGGACAGGTCCTGGCTACACCTTC
>.|TRBJ2-7|.|TRBV11-1
CASSLELAGSYEQYF
TGTGCCAGCAGCTTAGAACTAGCCGGGAGTTACGAGCAGTACTTC
>TRBD1|TRBJ1-1|.|TRBV14
CASSHRGRTTEAFF
TGTGCCAGCAGCCACAGGGGGAGGACAACTGAAGCTTTCTTT
>TRBD2|TRBJ2-2|.|TRBV20-1
CSASFLAGGELFF
TGCAGTGCTAGTTTCTTAGCGGGGGGGGAGCTGTTTTTT
>.|TRBJ1-1|few|TRBV27
CASSLAQGTEAFF
TGTGCCAGCAGTTTAGCCCAGGGAACTGAAGCTTTCTTT
>.|TRBJ2-5|.|TRBV13
CASSLIGEGETQYF
TGTGCCAGCAGCTTAATCGGGGAAGGAGAGACCCAGTACTTC
>.|TRBJ2-7|once|TRBV9
CASSPSLGSAGEQYF
TGTGCCAGCAGCCCTTCTCTCGGGTCGGCGGGCGAGCAGTACTTC
>.|TRBJ1-2|many|TRBV29-1
CSVGGWEDGYTF
TGCAGCGTTGGGGGTTGGGAGGATGGCTACACCTTC
>TRBD1|TRBJ1-6|few|TRBV28
CASSLNGQGRNSPLHF
TGTGCCAGCAGTCTGAACGGACAGGGACGTAATTCACCCCTCCACTTT
>TRBD1|TRBJ2-5|.|TRBV5-5
CASSPGQVETQYF
TGTGCCAGCAGCCCGGGACAGGTGGAGACCCAGTACTTC
>.|TRBJ1-2|.|TRBV18
CASSSGINYGYTF
TGTGCCAGCTCATCGGGAATTAACTATGGCTACACCTTC
>TRBD1|TRBJ2-7|few|TRBV3-1/TRBV3-2
CASSQIDRGPYF
TGTGCCAGCAGCCAGATAGACAGGGGGCCCTACTTC
>TRBD1|TRBJ1-1|.|TRBV19
CASSTQGARTEAFF
TGTGCCAGTAGTACACAGGGGGCACGCACTGAAGCTTTCTTT
>.|TRBJ1-6|.|TRBV6-2/TRBV6-3
CASSSLMGRNSPLHF
TGTGCCAGCAGTTCTCTCATGGGGCGTAATTCACCCCTCCACTTT
>.|TRBJ2-1|.|TRBV14
CASSQVRGGEQFF
TGTGCCAGCAGCCAAGTAAGGGGAGGAGAGCAGTTCTTC
>.|TRBJ2-5|.|TRBV30
CAWGRRAETQYF
TGTGCCTGGGGCAGGCGGGCGGAGACCCAGTACTTC
>TRBD2|TRBJ2-7|.|TRBV7-2
CASSRSGRANEQYF
TGTGCCAGCAGCCGCAGCGGGAGGGCGAACGAGCAGTACTTC
>TRBD1|TRBJ2-6|.|TRBV19
CASSTDRAGANVLTF
TGTGCCAGTAGTACCGACAGGGCTGGGGCCAACGTCCTGACTTTC
>.|TRBJ2-5|.|TRBV30
CAWMVQGQETQYF
TGTGCCTGGATGGTACAGGGCCAAGAGACCCAGTACTTC
>TRBD1|TRBJ1-6|many|TRBV5-1
CASSLDWDRTNSPLHF
TGCGCCAGCAGCTTGGACTGGGACAGAACTAATTCACCCCTCCACTTT
>.|TRBJ1-5|.|TRBV24-1
CATSDSTGLWPQHF
TGTGCCACCAGTGATTCTACAGGGCTTTGGCCCCAGCATTTT
>TRBD2|TRBJ2-1|.|TRBV7-3
CASSFSGGGYNEQFF
TGTGCCAGCAGCTTTAGCGGGGGTGGGTACAATGAGCAGTTCTTC
>TRBD1|TRBJ2-5|.|TRBV7-9
CASSRRQGDKETQYF
TGTGCCAGCAGCCGTAGACAGGGGGATAAAGAGACCCAGTACTTC
>.|TRBJ2-4|.|TRBV7-3
CASSLGFGGNIQYF
TGTGCCAGCAGCTTAGGGTTCGGGGGAAACATTCAGTACTTC
>.|TRBJ1-1|.|TRBV9
CASSRQEGTNTEAFF
TGTGCCAGCAGCCGTCAGGAGGGTACGAACACTGAAGCTTTCTTT
>.|TRBJ2-2|.|TRBV9
CASSQNRGGGTGELFF
TGTGCCAGCAGTCAAAACCGGGGAGGGGGCACCGGGGAGCTGTTTTTT
>TRBD1|TRBJ1-2|.|TRBV27
CASSFQGALGYTF
TGTGCCAGCAGTTTTCAGGGGGCGCTAGGCTACACCTTC
>.|TRBJ2-3|few|TRBV7-2
CASSLAAGGKTDTQYF
TGTGCCAGCAGCTTAGCTGCAGGGGGGAAAACAGATACGCAGTATTTT
>.|TRBJ2-5|.|TRBV2
CASSEAGYRGTQYF
TGTGCCAGCAGTGAAGCTGGCTATCGGGGGACCCAGTACTTC
>.|TRBJ2-1|.|TRBV9
CASSVELKLPQVNEQFF
TGTGCCAGCAGCGTAGAGCTCAAGCTCCCCCAGGTCAATGAGCAGTTCTTC